The rows below give T cell receptor beta chains drawn from one sample of a study of Graves' ophthalmopathy and Graves' hyperthyroidism. Each CDR3 protein gets one entry after TCRdb re-called the multiplex PCR reads with MiXCR. This sample carries around 1.1 million distinct CDR3 sequences, less than 45% of them seen once, and the ten largest clones take approximately 12%. Material for sequencing was peripheral blood or thyroid tissue (not recorded which). These receptors were collected from an adult man with Graves' hyperthyroidism. CDR3s include the opening cysteine and the closing phenylalanine or tryptophan. D genes are given only for firm matches. The size field is filled for only some rows; it gives once, few, many or a size class.

length	size	D	J	V	DNA	CDR3
13	NA	NA	TRBJ1-2	TRBV6-5	TGTGCCAGCAGTTACCGTAGCCGGGAACGGTGCACCTTC	CASSYRSRERCTF
14	once	NA	TRBJ1-6	TRBV2	TGTGCCAGCAGTGATGGAGGTTCAAGTTCACCCCTCCACTTT	CASSDGGSSSPLHF
13	NA	NA	TRBJ1-5	TRBV20-1	TGCAGTGCTAAGACCGACGGCGGTCAGCCCCAGCATTTT	CSAKTDGGQPQHF
13	once	TRBD2	TRBJ2-7	TRBV29-1	TGCAGCGTATCCGGGACTAGCCTATACGAGCAGTACTTC	CSVSGTSLYEQYF
17	NA	NA	TRBJ1-1	TRBV15	TGTGCCACCAGCAGAGATCGATGGCAGGGGCCGGTAACTGAAGCTTTCTTT	CATSRDRWQGPVTEAFF
17	many	TRBD1	TRBJ1-4	TRBV11-2	TGTGCCAGCAGCTTAGGCCCGACAGGGACGGATTTTGAAAAACTGTTTTTT	CASSLGPTGTDFEKLFF
14	many	NA	TRBJ2-7	TRBV20-1	TGCAGTGCTAGAGATTCTATAGGGACCTACGAGCAGTACTTC	CSARDSIGTYEQYF
15	few	TRBD2	TRBJ2-5	TRBV7-2	TGTGCCAGCAGCGCGATAGCGGGAGGGGGGGAGACCCAGTACTTC	CASSAIAGGGETQYF
17	few	TRBD1	TRBJ1-1	TRBV12-3/TRBV12-4	TGTGCCAGCACCCCATCCTTAAGGGGGCCTTTGAACACTGAAGCTTTCTTT	CASTPSLRGPLNTEAFF
14	NA	TRBD1	TRBJ1-4	TRBV14	TGTGCCAGCAGCCCGACAGGGCCCTGGGGAAAACTGTTTTTT	CASSPTGPWGKLFF
14	many	NA	TRBJ1-2	TRBV7-9	TGTGCCAGCAGCCCCCGGGACCGCGCCTGGGGCTACACCTTC	CASSPRDRAWGYTF
14	once	NA	TRBJ2-5	TRBV15	TGTGCCACCAGCAGAGTTTCGGGGCGGGAGACCCAGTACTTC	CATSRVSGRETQYF
13	once	NA	TRBJ1-1	TRBV6-2/TRBV6-3	TGTGCCAGCAGTGAACATAACTCGCCTGAAGCTTTCTTT	CASSEHNSPEAFF
15	many	NA	TRBJ2-7	TRBV20-1	TGCAGTGCTCCTCGCCGAGCCTCCCTATCCTACGAGCAGTACTTC	CSAPRRASLSYEQYF
14	many	NA	TRBJ1-5	TRBV7-2	TGTGCCAGCAGCTCAGGGAGGGCTGGGCAGCCCCAGCATTTT	CASSSGRAGQPQHF